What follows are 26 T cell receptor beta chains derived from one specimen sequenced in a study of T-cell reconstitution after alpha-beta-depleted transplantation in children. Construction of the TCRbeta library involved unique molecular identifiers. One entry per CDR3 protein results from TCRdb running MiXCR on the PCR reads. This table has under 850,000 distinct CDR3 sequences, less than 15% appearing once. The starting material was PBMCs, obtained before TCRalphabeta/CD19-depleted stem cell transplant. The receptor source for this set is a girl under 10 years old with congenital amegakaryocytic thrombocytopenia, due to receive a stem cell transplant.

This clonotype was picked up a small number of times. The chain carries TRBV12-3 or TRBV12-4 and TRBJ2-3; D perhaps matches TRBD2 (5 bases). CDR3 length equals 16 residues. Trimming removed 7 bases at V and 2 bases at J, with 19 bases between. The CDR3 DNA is TGTGCCAGCACCATTGGCCTCTTAGCGCCCACAGATACGCAGTATTTT. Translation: CASTIGLLAPTDTQYF.

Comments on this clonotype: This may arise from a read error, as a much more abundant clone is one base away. The CDR3 sequence is CSVDLTGISHEQFF. The CDR3 region has the DNA TGCAGCGTTGACCTGACAGGGATAAGCCATGAGCAGTTCTTC. The chain recombines TRBV29-1 with TRBJ2-1; 7 bases fit TRBD1. Trimming took 3 bases from V and 8 from J; bases not matched to a gene: 10. Per the germline V gene, CDR1 is SQVTM and CDR2 is ANQGSEA. There are 14 residues in the CDR3.

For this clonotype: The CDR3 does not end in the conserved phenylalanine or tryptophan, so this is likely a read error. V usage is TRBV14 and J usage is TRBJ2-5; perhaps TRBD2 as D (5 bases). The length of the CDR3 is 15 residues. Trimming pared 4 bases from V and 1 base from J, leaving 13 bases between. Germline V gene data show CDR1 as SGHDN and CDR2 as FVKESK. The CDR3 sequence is CASSPGNRPQETQYL. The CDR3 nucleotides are TGTGCCAGCAGCCCCGGGAACCGGCCCCAAGAGACCCAGTACTTA.

The DNA for the CDR3 is TGTGCCAGCAGCTTTGACCTCTTCAATGACAATGAGCAGTTCTTC. It yields the protein CASSFDLFNDNEQFF. This chain uses TRBV5-5 with TRBJ2-1, with D uncertain. The V end was cut by 2 bases, the J end by 5 bases, with 14 bases between. The CDR3 totals 15 residues. Germline values: CDR1 SGHKS, CDR2 YYEKEE (reference sequence).

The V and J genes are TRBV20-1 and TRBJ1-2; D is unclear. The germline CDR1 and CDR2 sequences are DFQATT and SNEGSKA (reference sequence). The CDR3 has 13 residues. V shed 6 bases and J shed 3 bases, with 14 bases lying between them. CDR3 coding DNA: TGCAGTGCGGACCGCGGCGGACACTATGGCTACACCTTC. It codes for CSADRGGHYGYTF.

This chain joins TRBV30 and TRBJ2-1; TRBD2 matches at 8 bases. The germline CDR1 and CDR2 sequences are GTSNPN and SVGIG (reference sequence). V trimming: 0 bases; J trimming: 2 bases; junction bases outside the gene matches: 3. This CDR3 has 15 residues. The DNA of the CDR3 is TGTGCCTGGAGTGTCACTAGCGGTCCCTACAATGAGCAGTTCTTC. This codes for CAWSVTSGPYNEQFF.

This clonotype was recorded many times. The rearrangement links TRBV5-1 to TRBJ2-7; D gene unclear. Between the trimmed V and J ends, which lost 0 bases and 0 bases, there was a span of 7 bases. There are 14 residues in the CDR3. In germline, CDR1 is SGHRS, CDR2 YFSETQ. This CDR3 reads CASSLDSSSYEQYF. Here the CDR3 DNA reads TGCGCCAGCAGCTTGGACAGTTCCTCCTACGAGCAGTACTTC.

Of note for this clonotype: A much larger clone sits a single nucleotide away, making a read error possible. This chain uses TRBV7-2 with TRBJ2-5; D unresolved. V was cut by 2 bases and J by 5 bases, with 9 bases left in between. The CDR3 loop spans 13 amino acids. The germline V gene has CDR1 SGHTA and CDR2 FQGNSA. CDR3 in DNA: TGTGCCAGCAGCTTATTCAGGATTGAGACCCAGTACTTC. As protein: CASSLFRIETQYF.

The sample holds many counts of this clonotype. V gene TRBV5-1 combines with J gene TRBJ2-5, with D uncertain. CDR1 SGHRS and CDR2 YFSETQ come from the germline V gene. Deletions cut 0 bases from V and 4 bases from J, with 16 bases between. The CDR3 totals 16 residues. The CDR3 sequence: CASSLAGSSGLETQYF. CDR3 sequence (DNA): TGCGCCAGCAGCTTGGCCGGCTCTTCCGGCCTAGAGACCCAGTACTTC.

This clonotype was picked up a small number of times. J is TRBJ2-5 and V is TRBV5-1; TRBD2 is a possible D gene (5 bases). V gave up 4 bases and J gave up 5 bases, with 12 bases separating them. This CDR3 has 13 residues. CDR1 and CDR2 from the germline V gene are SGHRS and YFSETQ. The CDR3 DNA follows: TGCGCCAGCAGCGCACGGGGTGTGGAGACCCAGTACTTC. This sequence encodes CASSARGVETQYF.

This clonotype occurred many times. The DNA of the CDR3 is TGCGCCAGCAGCTTTGGTGGGACTAGCGGGGTCACGTATACGCAGTATTTT. This gives the protein CASSFGGTSGVTYTQYF. The chain uses TRBV5-1 and TRBJ2-3; TRBD2 matches 13 bases. V was clipped by 2 bases and J by 7 bases; unmatched bases: 10. The germline gives CDR1 SGHRS, CDR2 YFSETQ. The CDR3 runs to 17 residues.

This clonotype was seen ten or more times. This chain's CDR3 is CASSLDRGKDGYTF. In DNA, the CDR3 is TGTGCCAGCAGCTTGGACAGGGGAAAGGATGGCTACACCTTC. This sequence joins TRBV7-2 and TRBJ1-2; 9 bases are shared with TRBD1. J lost 6 bases, V lost 3 bases, and 5 bases had no gene match. Germline V gene lookup returns CDR1 SGHTA and CDR2 FQGNSA. The CDR3 totals 14 residues.

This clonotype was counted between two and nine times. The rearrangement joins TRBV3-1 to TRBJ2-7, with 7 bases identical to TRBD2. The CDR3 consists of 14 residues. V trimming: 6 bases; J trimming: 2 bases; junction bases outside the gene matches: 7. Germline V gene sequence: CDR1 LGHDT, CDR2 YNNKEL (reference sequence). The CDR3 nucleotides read TGTGCCAGCAGTAGACTAGCCCTGCCCTACGAGCAGTACTTC. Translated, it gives CASSRLALPYEQYF.

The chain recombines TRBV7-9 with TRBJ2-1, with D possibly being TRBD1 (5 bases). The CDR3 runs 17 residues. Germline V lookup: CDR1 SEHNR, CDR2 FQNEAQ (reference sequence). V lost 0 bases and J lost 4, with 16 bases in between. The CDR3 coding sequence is TGTGCCAGCAGCTTAGCGTCTGGGGCCCTCGGATACAATGAGCAGTTCTTC. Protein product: CASSLASGALGYNEQFF.

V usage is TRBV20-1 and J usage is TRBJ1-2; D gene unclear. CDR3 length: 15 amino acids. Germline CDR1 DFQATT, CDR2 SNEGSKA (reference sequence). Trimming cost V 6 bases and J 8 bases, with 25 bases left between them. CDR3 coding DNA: TGCAGTGCCGAAGCGGGTATCAGAAGTCTAGAAGGCTACACCTTC. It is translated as CSAEAGIRSLEGYTF.

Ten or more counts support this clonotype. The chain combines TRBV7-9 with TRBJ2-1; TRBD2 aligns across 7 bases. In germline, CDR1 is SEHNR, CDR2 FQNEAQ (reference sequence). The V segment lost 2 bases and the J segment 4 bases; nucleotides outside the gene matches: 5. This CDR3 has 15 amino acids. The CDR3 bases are TGTGCCAGCAGCTTACCCGCGGGGGATTACAATGAGCAGTTCTTC. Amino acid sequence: CASSLPAGDYNEQFF. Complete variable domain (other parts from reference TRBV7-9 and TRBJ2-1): DTGVSQNPRHKITKRGQNVTFRCDPISEHNRLYWYRQTLGQGPEFLTYFQNEAQLEKSRLLSDRFSAERPKGSFSTLEIQRTEQGDSAMYLCASSLPAGDYNEQFFGPGTRLTVL.

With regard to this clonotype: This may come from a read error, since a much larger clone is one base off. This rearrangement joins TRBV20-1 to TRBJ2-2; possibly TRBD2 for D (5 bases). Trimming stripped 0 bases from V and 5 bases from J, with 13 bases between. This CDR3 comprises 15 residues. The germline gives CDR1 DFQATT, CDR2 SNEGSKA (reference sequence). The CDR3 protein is CSARDWTCGTGELFF. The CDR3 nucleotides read TGCAGTGCTAGAGATTGGACTTGCGGGACCGGGGAGCTGTTTTTT.

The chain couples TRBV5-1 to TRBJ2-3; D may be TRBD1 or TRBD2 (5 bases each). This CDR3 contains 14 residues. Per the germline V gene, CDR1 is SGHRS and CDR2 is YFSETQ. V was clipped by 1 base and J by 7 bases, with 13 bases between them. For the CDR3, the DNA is TGCGCCAGCAGCTTGCGGGGACGAGTCCATACGCAGTATTTT. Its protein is CASSLRGRVHTQYF.

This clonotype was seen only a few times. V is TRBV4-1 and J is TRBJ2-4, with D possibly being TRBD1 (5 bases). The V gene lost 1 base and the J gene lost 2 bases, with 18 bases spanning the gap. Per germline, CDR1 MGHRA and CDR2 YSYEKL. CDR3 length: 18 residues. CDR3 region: CASSQGSPRARTKNIQYF. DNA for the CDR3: TGCGCCAGCAGCCAAGGGAGTCCCAGGGCGAGGACCAAAAACATTCAGTACTTC.

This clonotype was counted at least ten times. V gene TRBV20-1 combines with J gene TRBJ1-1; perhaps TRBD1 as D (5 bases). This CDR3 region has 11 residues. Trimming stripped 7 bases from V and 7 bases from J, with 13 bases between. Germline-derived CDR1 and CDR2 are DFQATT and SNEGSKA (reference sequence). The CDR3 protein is CSGDSSREAFF. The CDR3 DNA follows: TGCAGTGGAGACAGCAGCCGTGAAGCTTTCTTT.

CDR3 residues: CASSPNGYFQPQHF. The CDR3 region has the DNA TGTGCCAGCAGCCCGAATGGTTATTTTCAGCCCCAGCATTTT. The chain employs TRBV5-5 and TRBJ1-5, with D unclear. CDR1 SGHKS and CDR2 YYEKEE come from the germline V gene (reference sequence). The CDR3 spans 14 residues. Trimming took off 4 bases at V and 6 bases at J, with 14 bases between the two ends. Looking up the rest from reference TRBV5-5 and TRBJ1-5 gives the full variable domain: DAGVTQSPTHLIKTRGQQVTLRCSPISGHKSVSWYQQVLGQGPQFIFQYYEKEERGRGNFPDRFSARQFPNYSSELNVNALLLGDSALYLCASSPNGYFQPQHFGDGTRLSIL.

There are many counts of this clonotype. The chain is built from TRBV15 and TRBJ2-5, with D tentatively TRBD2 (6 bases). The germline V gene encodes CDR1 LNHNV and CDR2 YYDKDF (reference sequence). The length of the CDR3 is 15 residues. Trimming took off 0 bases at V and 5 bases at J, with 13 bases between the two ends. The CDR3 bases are TGTGCCACCAGCAGAGACGGGGGAGGCGCGGAGACCCAGTACTTC. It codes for CATSRDGGGAETQYF.

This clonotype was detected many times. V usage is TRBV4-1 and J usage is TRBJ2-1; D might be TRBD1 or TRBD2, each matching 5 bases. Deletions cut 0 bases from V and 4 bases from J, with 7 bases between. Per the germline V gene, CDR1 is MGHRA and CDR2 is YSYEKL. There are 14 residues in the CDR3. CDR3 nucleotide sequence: TGCGCCAGCAGCCAAGATTGGGGGTACAATGAGCAGTTCTTC. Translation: CASSQDWGYNEQFF.

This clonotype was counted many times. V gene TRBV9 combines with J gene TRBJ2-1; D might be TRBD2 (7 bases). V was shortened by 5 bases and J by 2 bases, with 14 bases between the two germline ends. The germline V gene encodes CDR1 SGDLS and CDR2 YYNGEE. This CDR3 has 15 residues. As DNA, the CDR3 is TGTGCCAGCAGTGGGGGGGGCACAACCTACAATGAGCAGTTCTTC. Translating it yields CASSGGGTTYNEQFF.

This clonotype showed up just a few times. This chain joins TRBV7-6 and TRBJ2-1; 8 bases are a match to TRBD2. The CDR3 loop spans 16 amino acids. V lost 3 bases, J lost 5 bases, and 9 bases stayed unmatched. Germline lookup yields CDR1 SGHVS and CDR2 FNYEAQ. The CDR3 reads CASSFDSGSWDNEQFF. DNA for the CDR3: TGTGCCAGCAGCTTTGACAGCGGGAGCTGGGACAATGAGCAGTTCTTC.

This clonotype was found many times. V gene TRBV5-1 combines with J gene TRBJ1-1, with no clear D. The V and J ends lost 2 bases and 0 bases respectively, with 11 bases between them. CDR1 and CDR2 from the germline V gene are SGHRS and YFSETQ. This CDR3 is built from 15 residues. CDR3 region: CASSFGPDMNTEAFF. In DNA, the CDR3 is TGCGCCAGCAGCTTCGGGCCGGATATGAACACTGAAGCTTTCTTT.